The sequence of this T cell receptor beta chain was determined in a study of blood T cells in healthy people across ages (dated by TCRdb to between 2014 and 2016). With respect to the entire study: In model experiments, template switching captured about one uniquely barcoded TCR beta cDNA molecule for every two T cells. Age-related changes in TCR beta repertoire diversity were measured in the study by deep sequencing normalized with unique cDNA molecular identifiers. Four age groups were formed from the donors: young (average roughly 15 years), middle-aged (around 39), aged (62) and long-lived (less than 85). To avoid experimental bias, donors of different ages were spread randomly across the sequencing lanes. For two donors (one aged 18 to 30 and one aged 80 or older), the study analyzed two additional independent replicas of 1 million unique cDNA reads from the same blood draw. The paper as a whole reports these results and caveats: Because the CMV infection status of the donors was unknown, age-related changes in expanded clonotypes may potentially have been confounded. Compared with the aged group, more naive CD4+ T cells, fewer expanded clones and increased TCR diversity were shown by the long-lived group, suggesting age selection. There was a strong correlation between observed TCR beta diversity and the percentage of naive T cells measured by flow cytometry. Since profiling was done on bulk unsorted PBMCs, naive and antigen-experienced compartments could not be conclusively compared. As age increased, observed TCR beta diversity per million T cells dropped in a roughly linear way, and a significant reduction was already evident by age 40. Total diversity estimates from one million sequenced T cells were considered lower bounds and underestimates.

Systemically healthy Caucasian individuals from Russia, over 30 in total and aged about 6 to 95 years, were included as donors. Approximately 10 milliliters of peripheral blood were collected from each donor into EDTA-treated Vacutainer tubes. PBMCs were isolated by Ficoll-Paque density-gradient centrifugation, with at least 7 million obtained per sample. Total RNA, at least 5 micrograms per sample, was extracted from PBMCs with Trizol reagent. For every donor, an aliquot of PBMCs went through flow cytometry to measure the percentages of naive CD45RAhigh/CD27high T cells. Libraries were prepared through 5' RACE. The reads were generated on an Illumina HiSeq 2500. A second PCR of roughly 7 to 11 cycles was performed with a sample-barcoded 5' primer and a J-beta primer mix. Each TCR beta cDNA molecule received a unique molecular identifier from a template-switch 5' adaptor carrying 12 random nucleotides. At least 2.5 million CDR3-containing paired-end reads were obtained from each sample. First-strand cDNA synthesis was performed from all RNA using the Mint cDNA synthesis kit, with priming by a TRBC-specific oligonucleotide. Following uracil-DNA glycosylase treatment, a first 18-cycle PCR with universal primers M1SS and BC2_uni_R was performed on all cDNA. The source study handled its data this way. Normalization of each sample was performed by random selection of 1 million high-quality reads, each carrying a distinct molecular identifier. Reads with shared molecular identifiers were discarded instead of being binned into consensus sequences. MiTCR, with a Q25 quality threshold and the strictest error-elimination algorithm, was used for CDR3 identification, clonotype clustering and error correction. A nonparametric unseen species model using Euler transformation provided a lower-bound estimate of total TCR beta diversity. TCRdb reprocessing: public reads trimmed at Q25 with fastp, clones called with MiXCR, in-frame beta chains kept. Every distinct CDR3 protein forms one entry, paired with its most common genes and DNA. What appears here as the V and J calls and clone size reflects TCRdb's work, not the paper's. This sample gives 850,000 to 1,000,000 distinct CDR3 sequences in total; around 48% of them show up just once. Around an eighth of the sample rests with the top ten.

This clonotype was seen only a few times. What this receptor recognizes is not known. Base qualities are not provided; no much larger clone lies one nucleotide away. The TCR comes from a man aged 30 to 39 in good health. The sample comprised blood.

The nucleotides are TGCGCCAGCAGCCAAGAAGGTAGATTAACCTACGAGCAGTACTTC. It specifies CASSQEGRLTYEQYF. The rearranged segments are TRBV4-1 and TRBJ2-7; the D gene cannot be named for sure. The germline ends are 11 bases apart after V is trimmed by 0 bases and J by 2 bases. CDR1 MGHRA and CDR2 YSYEKL were looked up in the germline V gene. There are 15 amino acids in the CDR3, from cysteine to phenylalanine inclusive. Just the 45-base CDR3 DNA is kept, in frame starting at base 1.